The rows below give T cell receptor beta chains drawn from one sample of a study of beta chain features in type 1 diabetes. Sequencing was performed with immunoSEQ multiplex PCR; in TCRdb, only in-frame clones are kept and a portion is missing. The sample contains 620,000 or so clones, around a sixth of which appear only once. The sample comprised naive CD4+ T cells from blood. These receptors originate from a man aged 18 to 30 in good health. Both conserved end residues are part of each CDR3. The D gene is left open where the match is weak. The listing skips clone size in some rows; elsewhere it reads once, few, many or a size class.

J gene | clone size | V gene | D gene | CDR3 protein | CDR3 DNA
TRBJ2-1 | . | TRBV6-5 | TRBD2 | CASSLSGETYNEQFF | TGTGCCAGCAGCCTGAGCGGGGAAACTTACAATGAGCAGTTCTTC
TRBJ2-7 | few | TRBV5-1 | . | CASSLGAAYEQYF | TGCGCCAGCAGCTTGGGTGCAGCATACGAGCAGTACTTC
TRBJ2-2 | . | TRBV7-2 | . | CASSVASTGELFF | TGTGCCAGCAGCGTAGCGTCCACCGGGGAGCTGTTTTTT
TRBJ1-2 | . | TRBV7-9 | . | CASSFPGDYGYTF | TGTGCCAGCAGCTTTCCGGGAGACTATGGCTACACCTTC
TRBJ2-3 | few | TRBV14 | . | CASSQGWGDTQYF | TGTGCCAGCAGCCAAGGGTGGGGTGATACGCAGTATTTT
TRBJ1-6 | few | TRBV6-1 | . | CASSEEGNSPLHF | TGTGCCAGCAGTGAAGAGGGTAATTCACCCCTCCACTTT
TRBJ2-3 | . | TRBV29-1 | . | CSVAPRLYTDTQYF | TGCAGCGTGGCACCGCGCCTTTACACAGATACGCAGTATTTT
TRBJ1-3 | . | TRBV7-9 | . | CASSLRGAGNTIYF | TGTGCCAGCAGCTTACGAGGGGCTGGAAACACCATATATTTT
TRBJ1-4 | few | TRBV7-2 | TRBD1 | CASRADRGNEKLFF | TGTGCCAGCAGAGCAGACAGGGGTAATGAAAAACTGTTTTTT
TRBJ2-5 | few | TRBV5-4 | TRBD2 | CASSLASGLQETQYF | TGTGCCAGCAGCTTGGCTAGCGGGCTACAAGAGACCCAGTACTTC
TRBJ2-1 | few | TRBV7-2 | . | CASSVNEQFF | TGTGCCAGCAGCGTCAATGAGCAGTTCTTC
TRBJ1-5 | few | TRBV28 | . | CASSLSGQSNQPQHF | TGTGCCAGCAGTTTATCCGGACAGAGCAATCAGCCCCAGCATTTT
TRBJ2-7 | . | TRBV29-1 | TRBD1 | CSVNPGTESYEQYF | TGCAGCGTTAACCCCGGGACAGAGAGCTACGAGCAGTACTTC
TRBJ1-4 | few | TRBV4-3 | TRBD1 | CASSHRQGARNEKLFF | TGCGCCAGCAGCCACCGACAGGGGGCCCGAAATGAAAAACTGTTTTTT
TRBJ2-7 | few | TRBV7-9 | . | CASSQRATEQYF | TGTGCCAGCAGCCAAAGGGCCACCGAGCAGTACTTC
TRBJ2-2 | . | TRBV11-2 | . | CASSSIRGRTGELFF | TGTGCCAGCAGCTCGATCAGGGGTCGTACCGGGGAGCTGTTTTTT
TRBJ2-7 | . | TRBV6-5 | TRBD1 | CASSYSPGQVPYEQYF | TGTGCCAGCAGTTACTCCCCGGGACAGGTCCCCTACGAGCAGTACTTC
TRBJ2-1 | few | TRBV7-2 | . | CASSLGGTYNEQFF | TGTGCCAGCAGCTTAGGGGGGACCTACAATGAGCAGTTCTTC
TRBJ1-1 | few | TRBV5-4 | . | CASSLLTGEAFF | TGTGCCAGCAGCTTGTTAACAGGGGAAGCTTTCTTT
TRBJ1-3 | few | TRBV6-1 | . | CASGVSSGNTIYF | TGTGCCAGCGGAGTGAGCTCTGGAAACACCATATATTTT
TRBJ1-2 | . | TRBV6-6 | TRBD1 | CASSRQGLYGYTF | TGTGCCAGCAGCAGACAGGGCCTCTATGGCTACACCTTC
TRBJ2-3 | few | TRBV15 | TRBD1 | CATSGQGTSTDTQYF | TGTGCCACCAGCGGACAGGGGACGAGCACAGATACGCAGTATTTT
TRBJ2-5 | few | TRBV18 | . | CASSPRSLLQQETQYF | TGTGCCAGCTCACCAAGAAGCCTCCTCCAACAAGAGACCCAGTACTTC
TRBJ1-6 | . | TRBV2 | . | CASDAGVGNSPLHF | TGTGCCAGCGACGCGGGGGTCGGGAATTCACCCCTCCACTTT
TRBJ2-7 | few | TRBV7-2 | TRBD2 | CASSLVGTSGSEQYF | TGTGCCAGCAGCTTAGTAGGGACTAGCGGCAGCGAGCAGTACTTC
TRBJ2-2 | . | TRBV28 | . | CASWPNTGELFF | TGTGCCAGCTGGCCAAACACCGGGGAGCTGTTTTTT
TRBJ1-6 | . | TRBV7-2 | . | CASSLALPNSPLHF | TGTGCCAGCAGCTTAGCGCTGCCCAATTCACCCCTCCACTTT
TRBJ2-5 | few | TRBV4-3 | . | CASSQEPPTSRAETQYF | TGCGCCAGCAGCCAAGAGCCCCCCACTAGCCGGGCAGAGACCCAGTACTTC
TRBJ2-1 | . | TRBV2 | TRBD2 | CASTRPRGTSGGVHYNEQFF | TGTGCCAGCACCCGGCCCCGAGGGACTAGCGGGGGGGTTCACTACAATGAGCAGTTCTTC
TRBJ2-5 | . | TRBV25-1 | . | CASSDGGTETQYF | TGTGCCAGCAGTGATGGGGGCACGGAGACCCAGTACTTC
TRBJ2-3 | . | TRBV19 | TRBD2 | CASSRTSGPSTDTQYF | TGTGCCAGTAGTAGAACTAGCGGGCCTAGCACAGATACGCAGTATTTT
TRBJ2-6 | . | TRBV30 | . | CAWRRGTGANVLTF | TGTGCCTGGCGGCGAGGGACCGGGGCCAACGTCCTGACTTTC
TRBJ2-3 | . | TRBV5-1 | . | CASSLSTAGRTDTQYF | TGCGCCAGCAGCTTGAGCACCGCCGGGCGCACAGATACGCAGTATTTT
TRBJ2-2 | few | TRBV7-9 | . | CASALTGELFF | TGTGCCAGCGCGCTAACCGGGGAGCTGTTTTTT
TRBJ2-7 | few | TRBV18 | . | CASSSRSGDMLSSYEQYF | TGTGCCAGCTCCTCAAGATCGGGCGACATGCTGAGCTCCTACGAGCAGTACTTC
TRBJ2-5 | . | TRBV19 | . | CASSPRGVVETQYF | TGTGCCAGTAGTCCCCGGGGAGTCGTAGAGACCCAGTACTTC
TRBJ2-1 | few | TRBV10-3 | . | CAISEPVNEQFF | TGTGCCATCAGTGAGCCAGTGAATGAGCAGTTCTTC
TRBJ2-2 | . | TRBV7-9 | . | CASSLMTTGNTGELFF | TGTGCCAGCAGCTTAATGACTACAGGGAACACCGGGGAGCTGTTTTTT
TRBJ1-2 | few | TRBV6-1 | . | CASSVSTSGYTF | TGTGCCAGCAGTGTGTCAACCAGTGGCTACACCTTC
TRBJ2-5 | . | TRBV4-1 | . | CASSQGGVQETQYF | TGCGCCAGCAGCCAAGGGGGAGTACAAGAGACCCAGTACTTC
TRBJ2-2 | . | TRBV2 | TRBD2 | CASSLKRGNTGELFF | TGTGCCAGCAGTTTGAAGCGGGGAAACACCGGGGAGCTGTTTTTT
TRBJ2-3 | once | TRBV10-2 | . | CASRGTDTQYF | TGCGCCAGCAGGGGGACAGATACGCAGTATTTT
TRBJ1-1 | few | TRBV9 | . | CASSVIQGSEAFF | TGTGCCAGCAGCGTAATTCAGGGGTCTGAAGCTTTCTTT
TRBJ1-4 | . | TRBV28 | TRBD1 | CASTPGQGAGEKLFF | TGTGCCAGCACCCCCGGACAGGGGGCGGGTGAAAAACTGTTTTTT
TRBJ1-2 | . | TRBV27 | TRBD1 | CASSLRGQGNGYTF | TGTGCCAGCAGTTTACGTGGACAGGGAAATGGCTACACCTTC
TRBJ2-7 | . | TRBV18 | . | CASSPRSPGATYEQYF | TGTGCCAGCTCACCAAGAAGTCCAGGGGCGACCTACGAGCAGTACTTC
TRBJ2-4 | . | TRBV7-3 | . | CASSAGVWGKNIQYF | TGTGCCAGCAGTGCAGGGGTGTGGGGCAAAAACATTCAGTACTTC
TRBJ1-2 | few | TRBV25-1 | . | CASSPAVSRDYGYTF | TGTGCCAGCTCACCCGCCGTATCCCGCGACTATGGCTACACCTTC
TRBJ2-5 | few | TRBV4-3 | . | CASSQGGGGSGETQYF | TGCGCCAGCAGCCAAGGGGGAGGGGGAAGTGGAGAGACCCAGTACTTC
TRBJ2-3 | few | TRBV5-1 | TRBD1 | CASWDSATQYF | TGCGCCAGCTGGGACAGTGCGACGCAGTATTTT
TRBJ2-7 | few | TRBV29-1 | . | CSAAGQPYEQYF | TGCAGCGCCGCGGGACAGCCCTACGAGCAGTACTTC
TRBJ1-5 | few | TRBV27 | . | CASRASRVSNQPQHF | TGTGCCAGCAGGGCCTCCAGGGTTAGCAATCAGCCCCAGCATTTT
TRBJ2-4 | . | TRBV18 | TRBD1 | CASSDRAILAKNIQYF | TGTGCCAGCTCAGACAGGGCGATCCTAGCCAAAAACATTCAGTACTTC
TRBJ2-7 | . | TRBV5-1 | TRBD1 | CASSGSGTGFYEQYF | TGCGCCAGCAGCGGCTCGGGGACAGGGTTCTACGAGCAGTACTTC
TRBJ2-7 | . | TRBV28 | . | CASRHPTRSYEQYF | TGTGCCAGCAGACACCCAACACGGTCCTACGAGCAGTACTTC
TRBJ1-5 | . | TRBV27 | . | CASRTLQGNQPQHF | TGTGCCAGCAGAACCCTACAGGGAAATCAGCCCCAGCATTTT
TRBJ2-1 | few | TRBV19 | TRBD1 | CASSRGTGGEPVYNEQFF | TGTGCCAGTAGCCGAGGGACAGGGGGCGAGCCCGTCTACAATGAGCAGTTCTTC
TRBJ2-4 | few | TRBV2 | . | CASVPRGTKNIQYF | TGTGCCAGCGTGCCAAGGGGGACCAAAAACATTCAGTACTTC